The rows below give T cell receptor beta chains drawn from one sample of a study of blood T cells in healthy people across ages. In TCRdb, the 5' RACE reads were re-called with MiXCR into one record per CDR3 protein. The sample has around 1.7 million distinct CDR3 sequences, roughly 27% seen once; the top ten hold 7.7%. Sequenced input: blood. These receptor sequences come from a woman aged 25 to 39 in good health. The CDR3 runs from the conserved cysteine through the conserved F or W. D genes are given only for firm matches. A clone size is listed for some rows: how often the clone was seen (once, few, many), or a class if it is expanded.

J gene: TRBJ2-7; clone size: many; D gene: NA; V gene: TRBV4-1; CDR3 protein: CASSQDRAYEQYF; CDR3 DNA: TGCGCCAGCAGCCAAGATCGGGCCTACGAGCAGTACTTC
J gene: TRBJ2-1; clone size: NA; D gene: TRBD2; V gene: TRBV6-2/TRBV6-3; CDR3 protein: CASRSTSGRAHEQFF; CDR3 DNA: TGTGCCAGCAGATCCACTAGCGGGAGGGCCCATGAGCAGTTCTTC
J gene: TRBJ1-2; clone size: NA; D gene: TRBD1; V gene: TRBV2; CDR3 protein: CVSSRRTGDYTF; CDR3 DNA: TGTGTCAGCAGTAGACGAACAGGGGACTACACCTTC
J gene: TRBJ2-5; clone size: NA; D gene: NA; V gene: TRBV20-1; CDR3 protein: CSARDLIGAEETQYF; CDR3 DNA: TGCAGTGCTAGAGATTTAATAGGGGCCGAAGAGACCCAGTACTTC
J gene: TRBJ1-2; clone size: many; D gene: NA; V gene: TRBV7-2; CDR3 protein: CASSLVTEANYGYTF; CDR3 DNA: TGTGCCAGCAGCTTAGTGACAGAAGCTAACTATGGCTACACCTTC
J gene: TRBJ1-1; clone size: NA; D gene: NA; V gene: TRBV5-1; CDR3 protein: CASSSRTATNTEAFF; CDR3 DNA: TGCGCCAGCAGCTCCCGGACAGCCACGAACACTGAAGCTTTCTTT
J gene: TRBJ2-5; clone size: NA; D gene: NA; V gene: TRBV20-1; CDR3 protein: CSASGPLRGQETQYF; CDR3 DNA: TGCAGTGCTAGTGGGCCCCTTCGGGGGCAAGAGACCCAGTACTTC
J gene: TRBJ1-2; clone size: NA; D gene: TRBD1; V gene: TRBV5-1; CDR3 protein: CASSWGWDSSYGYTF; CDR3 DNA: TGCGCCAGCAGCTGGGGATGGGACAGTTCATATGGCTACACCTTC
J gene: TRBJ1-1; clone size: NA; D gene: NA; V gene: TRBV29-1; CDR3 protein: CSVESGRKNTEAFF; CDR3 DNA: TGCAGCGTTGAAAGTGGCCGGAAGAACACTGAAGCTTTCTTT
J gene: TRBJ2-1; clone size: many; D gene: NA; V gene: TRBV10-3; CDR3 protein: CAISVISDEQFF; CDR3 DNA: TGTGCCATCAGTGTTATTAGCGATGAGCAGTTCTTC
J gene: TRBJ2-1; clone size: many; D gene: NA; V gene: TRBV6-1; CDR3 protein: CASSGRQWSSYNEQFF; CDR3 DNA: TGTGCCAGCAGTGGAAGACAGTGGAGCTCCTACAATGAGCAGTTCTTC
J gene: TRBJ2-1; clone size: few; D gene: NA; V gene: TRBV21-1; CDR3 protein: CASPRNPAYNEQFF; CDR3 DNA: TGTGCCAGTCCTAGGAACCCGGCCTACAATGAGCAGTTCTTC
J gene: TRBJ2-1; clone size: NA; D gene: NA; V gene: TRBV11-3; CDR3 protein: CASSFYGAGDYNEQFF; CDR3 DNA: TGTGCCAGCAGCTTTTATGGGGCAGGGGACTACAATGAGCAGTTCTTC
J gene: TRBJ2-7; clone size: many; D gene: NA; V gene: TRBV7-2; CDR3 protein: CASSLAFGTGFYEQYF; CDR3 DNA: TGTGCCAGCAGCTTAGCATTCGGGACTGGCTTCTACGAGCAGTACTTC
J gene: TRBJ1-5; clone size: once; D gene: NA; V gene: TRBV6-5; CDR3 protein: CASSYRGYVGQPQHF; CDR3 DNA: TGTGCCAGCAGTTACCGGGGGTATGTCGGTCAGCCCCAGCATTTT
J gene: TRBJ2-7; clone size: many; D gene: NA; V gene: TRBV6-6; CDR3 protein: CASSPDTYEQYF; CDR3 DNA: TGTGCCAGCAGCCCGGACACCTACGAGCAGTACTTC
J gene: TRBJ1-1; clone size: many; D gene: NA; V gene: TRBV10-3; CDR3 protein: CAITPAVGTEAFF; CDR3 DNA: TGTGCCATCACCCCCGCCGTCGGCACTGAAGCTTTCTTT
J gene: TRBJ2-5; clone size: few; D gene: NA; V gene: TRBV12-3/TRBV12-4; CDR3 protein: CASSLGLGRLETQYF; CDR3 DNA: TGTGCCAGCAGTTTAGGGTTAGGTCGCTTGGAGACCCAGTACTTC
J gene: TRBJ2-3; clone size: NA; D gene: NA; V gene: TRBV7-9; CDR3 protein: CASSLGLALPSTDTQYF; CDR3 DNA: TGTGCCAGCAGCTTGGGATTGGCCCTCCCTAGCACGGATACGCAGTATTTT
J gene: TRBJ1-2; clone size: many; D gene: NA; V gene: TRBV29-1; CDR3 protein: CSADRTVRSGYTF; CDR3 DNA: TGCAGCGCTGATAGGACAGTGCGGAGCGGCTACACCTTC
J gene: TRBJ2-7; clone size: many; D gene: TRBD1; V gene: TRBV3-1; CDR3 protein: CASSPRAGGYEQYF; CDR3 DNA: TGTGCCAGCAGTCCCCGTGCAGGGGGTTACGAGCAGTACTTC
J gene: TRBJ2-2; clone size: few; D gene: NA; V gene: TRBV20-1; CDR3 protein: CSARVRGRNTGELFF; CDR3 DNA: TGCAGTGCTAGAGTCCGGGGGAGAAACACCGGGGAGCTGTTTTTT
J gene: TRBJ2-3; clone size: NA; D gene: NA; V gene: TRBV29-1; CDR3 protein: CSVESQRDTQYF; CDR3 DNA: TGCAGCGTTGAAAGTCAGCGCGATACGCAGTATTTT
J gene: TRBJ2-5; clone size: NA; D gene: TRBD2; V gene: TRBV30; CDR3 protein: CAWSRTSGFTKTQYF; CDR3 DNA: TGTGCCTGGAGTCGGACTAGCGGGTTCACAAAGACCCAGTACTTC
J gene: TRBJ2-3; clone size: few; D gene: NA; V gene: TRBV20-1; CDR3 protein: CSAESPSGTKADTQYF; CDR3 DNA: TGCAGTGCCGAGTCACCCAGCGGTACTAAGGCAGATACGCAGTATTTT
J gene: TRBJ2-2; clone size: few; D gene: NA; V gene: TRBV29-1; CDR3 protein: CSVEANIGELFF; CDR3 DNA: TGCAGCGTTGAAGCTAACATCGGGGAGCTGTTTTTT
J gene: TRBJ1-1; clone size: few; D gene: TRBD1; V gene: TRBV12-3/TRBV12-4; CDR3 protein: CASNQQGRTEAFF; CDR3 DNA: TGTGCCAGCAATCAACAGGGGAGAACTGAAGCTTTCTTT
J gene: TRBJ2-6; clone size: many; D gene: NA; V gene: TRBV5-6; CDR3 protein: CASSLVRGAGANVLTF; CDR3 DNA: TGTGCCAGCAGCTTGGTTCGAGGGGCTGGGGCCAACGTCCTGACTTTC
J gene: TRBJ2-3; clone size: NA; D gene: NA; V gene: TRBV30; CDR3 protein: CAWRPRGIFGGLHTDTQYF; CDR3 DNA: TGTGCCTGGAGGCCAAGAGGGATTTTTGGCGGACTTCACACAGATACGCAGTATTTT
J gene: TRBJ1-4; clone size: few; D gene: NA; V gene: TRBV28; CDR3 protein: CASSFLGAANEKLFF; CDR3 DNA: TGTGCCAGCAGTTTCCTCGGGGCCGCTAATGAAAAACTGTTTTTT
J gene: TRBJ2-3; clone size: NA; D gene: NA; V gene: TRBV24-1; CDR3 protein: CATSGGPNSSTDTQYF; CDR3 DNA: TGTGCCACCAGTGGGGGACCAAATAGTAGCACAGATACGCAGTATTTT
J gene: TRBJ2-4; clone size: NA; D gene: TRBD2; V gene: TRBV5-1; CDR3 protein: CASGPGGGSKNIQYF; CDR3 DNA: TGCGCCAGCGGACCCGGGGGGGGCTCCAAAAACATTCAGTACTTC
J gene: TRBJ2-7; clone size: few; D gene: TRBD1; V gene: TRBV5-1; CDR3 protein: CASSTGTAISYEQYF; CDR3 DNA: TGCGCCAGCAGCACGGGGACAGCGATTAGCTACGAGCAGTACTTC
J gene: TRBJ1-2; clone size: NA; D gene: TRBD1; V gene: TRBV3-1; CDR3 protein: CASSQGGQGIDGYTF; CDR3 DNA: TGTGCCAGCAGCCAAGGGGGACAGGGGATAGATGGCTACACCTTC
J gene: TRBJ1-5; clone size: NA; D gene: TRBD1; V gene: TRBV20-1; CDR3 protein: CSAWDRRQPQHF; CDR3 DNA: TGCAGTGCGTGGGACAGGAGGCAGCCCCAGCATTTT
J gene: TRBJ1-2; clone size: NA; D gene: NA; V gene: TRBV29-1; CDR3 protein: CSVEGQTLTGLYGYTF; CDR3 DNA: TGCAGCGTTGAAGGGCAGACCTTAACAGGACTCTATGGCTACACCTTC
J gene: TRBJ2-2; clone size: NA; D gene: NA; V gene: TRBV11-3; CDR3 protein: CASSVPGGGELFF; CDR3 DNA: TGTGCCAGCAGCGTACCTGGGGGCGGGGAGCTGTTTTTT
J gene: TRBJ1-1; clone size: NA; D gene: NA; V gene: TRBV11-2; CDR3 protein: CASSQRGGGTEAFF; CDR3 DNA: TGTGCCAGCAGTCAAAGAGGAGGGGGCACTGAAGCTTTCTTT
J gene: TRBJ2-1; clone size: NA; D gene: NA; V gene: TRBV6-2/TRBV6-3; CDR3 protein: CASSYLRQGEQFF; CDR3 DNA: TGTGCCAGCAGTTACCTCCGGCAGGGAGAGCAGTTCTTC
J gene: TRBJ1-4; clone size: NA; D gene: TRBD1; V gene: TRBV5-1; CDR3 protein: CASSWATGTVNEKLFF; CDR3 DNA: TGCGCCAGCAGCTGGGCCACCGGGACAGTTAATGAAAAACTGTTTTTT
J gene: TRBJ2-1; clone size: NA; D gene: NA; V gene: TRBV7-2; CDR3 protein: CASSSRSRTGEQFF; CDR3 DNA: TGTGCCAGCAGCTCCCGGTCCCGGACCGGTGAGCAGTTCTTC
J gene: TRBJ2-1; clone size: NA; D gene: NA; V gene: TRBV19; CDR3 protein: CASSISRINEQFF; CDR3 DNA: TGTGCCAGTAGTATATCCCGCATCAATGAGCAGTTCTTC
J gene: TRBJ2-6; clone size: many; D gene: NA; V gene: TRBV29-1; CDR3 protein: CSVEDRGALGANVLTF; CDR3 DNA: TGCAGCGTTGAAGATAGGGGGGCGCTCGGGGCCAACGTCCTGACTTTC
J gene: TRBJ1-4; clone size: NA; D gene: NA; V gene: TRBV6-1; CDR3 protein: CASSEAQGLEGLSEKLFF; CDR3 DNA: TGTGCCAGCAGTGAAGCGCAGGGGTTAGAGGGACTGAGTGAAAAACTGTTTTTT
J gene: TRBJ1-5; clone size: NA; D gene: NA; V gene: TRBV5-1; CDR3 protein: CASSLEGTPRQPQHF; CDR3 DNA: TGCGCCAGCAGCTTGGAAGGGACACCGCGGCAGCCCCAGCATTTT